This T cell receptor beta chain originates from a study of T cells in Graves' hyperthyroidism and ophthalmopathy. In its sample, this clonotype was seen a few times. Antigen: not known. It may be a read error: a sequence one base away is much more abundant. Hyperthyroidism, newly diagnosed and lasting under 2 months, affected patients aged 18 to 65. The study excluded patients with uncontrolled infection, other autoimmune disease, pregnancy or lactation. Orbital computed tomography and thyroid ultrasound, together with serum TRAb and thyroxine and clinical symptoms, were used for diagnoses. The study's findings and limits: Peripheral blood also featured most of the thyroid clonotypes expanded above 0.001.

Regions amplified from RNA transcripts were the TCR beta CDR3 regions. The primer set for the first-round RT-PCR of the TCR CDR3 was HTBI. TCRdb re-derived calls from the multiplex PCR reads in MiXCR, one entry per CDR3 protein. The sample lists 250,000 to 300,000 distinct CDR3 sequences, 13% seen once, with 7.8% in the top ten. This TCR came from a woman in her 30s with Graves' hyperthyroidism that later progressed to Graves' ophthalmopathy. Sequenced sample: blood.

The CDR3 loop is CAWSAQSYGYAF. The DNA for the CDR3 is TGTGCCTGGAGTGCTCAGAGCTATGGCTACGCCTTC. V is TRBV30 and J is TRBJ1-2; D uncertain. This CDR3 has 12 residues. Germline lookup yields CDR1 GTSNPN and CDR2 SVGIG (reference sequence).